These 6 T cell receptor beta chains originate from one sample sequenced in a study of blood T cells in healthy people across ages. A sample-barcoded 5' primer and a J-beta primer mix were used in a second PCR of roughly 7 to 11 cycles. TCRdb itself ran the 5' RACE reads through MiXCR, one entry per CDR3 protein. Of about 1.8 million distinct CDR3 sequences listed, 49% are singletons. Sequenced input: blood. The receptors derive from a woman aged 35 to 49 in good health.

The J gene is TRBJ2-7, the V gene TRBV13; 10 bases agree with TRBD2. V trimming: 3 bases; J trimming: 6 bases; junction bases outside the gene matches: 5. The CDR3 is 14 amino acids. CDR1 is PRHDT and CDR2 is FYEKMQ in the germline V gene (reference sequence). CDR3 sequence: CASSLSGGGSEQYF. The CDR3, as DNA: TGTGCCAGCAGCTTGAGCGGGGGGGGTAGCGAGCAGTACTTC.

The chain recombines TRBV4-1 with TRBJ2-5; 10 positions agree with TRBD2. The J call may be incorrect, as the DNA end agrees better with TRBJ2-7. In germline, CDR1 is MGHRA, CDR2 YSYEKL. CDR3 length equals 18 residues. The CDR3 spells CASSQESPGTSAGDEQYF. The DNA of the CDR3 is TGCGCCAGCAGCCAAGAATCCCCCGGGACTAGCGCTGGGGACGAGCAGTACTTC.

The chain combines TRBV2 with TRBJ2-3, with D possibly TRBD2 on 5 matching bases. The CDR3 sequence is 15 residues long. The germline CDR1 and CDR2 sequences are SNHLY and FYNNEI. V dropped 1 base and J dropped 6 bases, with 14 bases sitting between them. CDR3 DNA: TGTGCCAGCAGTGAAGGGGTAGCGTACACGGATACGCAGTATTTT. The encoded protein is CASSEGVAYTDTQYF. The full variable domain, completed using reference TRBV2 and TRBJ2-3, is EPEVTQTPSHQVTQMGQEVILRCVPISNHLYFYWYRQILGQKVEFLVSFYNNEISEKSEIFDDQFSVERPDGSNFTLKIRSTKLEDSAMYFCASSEGVAYTDTQYFGPGTRLTVL.

J is TRBJ1-2 and V is TRBV20-1; D unclear. This CDR3 region has 14 residues. V was pared by 5 bases and J by 4 bases, with 17 bases between. CDR1 and CDR2 (germline): DFQATT, SNEGSKA (reference sequence). CDR3 protein: CSAHMRSYFYGYTF. DNA for the CDR3: TGCAGTGCTCACATGCGGAGCTATTTCTATGGCTACACCTTC.

The rearrangement links TRBV14 to TRBJ1-4; no clear D gene. The CDR3 sequence is 16 residues long. V lost 1 base, J lost 8 bases, and 17 bases lay in between. Looked up from germline, CDR1 is SGHDN and CDR2 is FVKESK. The CDR3 is CASSQGVWARGEKLFF. The CDR3 DNA is TGTGCCAGCAGCCAAGGTGTTTGGGCACGAGGCGAAAAACTGTTTTTT.

The rearrangement joins TRBV20-1 to TRBJ2-5; 7 bases fit TRBD2. The trim removed 6 bases at V and 0 bases at J, leaving 7 bases unmatched. CDR3 length: 14 amino acids. The germline V gene has CDR1 DFQATT and CDR2 SNEGSKA (reference sequence). The CDR3 bases are TGCAGTGCCTTCAGCGGGGCCCACCAAGAGACCCAGTACTTC. Encoded protein: CSAFSGAHQETQYF.